This T cell receptor beta chain stems from a study of blood T cell repertoires in COVID-19 (dated by TCRdb to the early 2020s). With regard to the full study: Collaborator samples came from the United States, Italy and Spain and covered acute and convalescent phases of COVID-19. The prospective study material was composed of cDNA or gDNA derived from T cells, B-cell-depleted T cells, or PBMCs. Subjects who had been exposed to COVID-19, were actively infected with it, or had recovered from it provided the deeply sampled blood TCRbeta repertoires that made up the dataset. The repertoires were released in a freely available public database intended as a resource for research on the immune response to SARS-CoV-2. Samples came from the ongoing ImmuneRACE study (first 160 participants) plus 1,254 subjects from 6 global collaborators. A de-identified subject ID, COVID-19 status, age in years and sex were almost always included in the sample metadata. Where available, HLA class I and class II types were taken from metadata supplied by the sample provider and were not determined by assay-based typing. What the study reported, not specific to this receptor: The amount of clinical and demographic metadata varied by source and participant and was provided uncurated.

In the prospective study, participants were roughly 18 to 95 years old, resided in 24 geographic areas of the United States, and were enrolled through a virtual design. To assign participants to cohorts, the prospective study relied on clinical history that participants themselves reported in a screening survey and a study questionnaire. Recovered participants in ImmuneRACE Cohort 3 were defined as having two consecutive negative NP/OP PCR tests, clearance from a healthcare professional, or resolution of symptoms. In the prospective study, mobile phlebotomists collected whole blood, serum and a nasopharyngeal or oropharyngeal swab from each participant. Additional blood draws and questionnaires over an approximately 2-month period could optionally be provided by prospective study participants. Before DNA extraction, prospective study blood samples were shipped either frozen or at room temperature.

TCRbeta CDR3 regions were amplified from genomic DNA using the immunoSEQ Assay, a bias-controlled multiplex PCR. The published analysis was carried out like this. Nucleated cell counts per sample were estimated from amplification of reference gene primers within the assay. Sequence reads were collapsed and filtered to measure the absolute abundance of every unique TCRbeta CDR3 rearrangement. For each sample, productive Simpson clonality was calculated as the square root of Simpson's diversity index across productive rearrangements. Not all clones reach the TCRdb copy of this immuneACCESS table, which keeps in-frame sequences only. Checked studies attribute under half of the gap to unresolved V genes and leave the rest unexplained. D and trimming come from the DNA, and the V and J calls and clone size come from that table. For this sample the table gives 280,000 or so clones, of which 80% to 90% were detected only once. The ten top clones hold under 2.5% of the sample.

The junction shows trimming of 0 bases on V and 0 bases on J, and the gene matches do not reach 2 bases of it. The germline V gene gives CDR1 as SGDLS and CDR2 as YYNGEE. Spanning cysteine to phenylalanine, the CDR3 consists of 17 amino acids. Just the 51-base CDR3 DNA is kept, in frame starting at base 1. A remark on this clone: Its specific antigen is unknown. Base-call qualities are not available, and no considerably larger clone is one nucleotide away.

This clonotype was obtained from a man aged 25 to 40 who had recovered from COVID-19. The sample consisted of PBMCs or T cells enriched from blood (not recorded which). The chain uses TRBV9 and TRBJ1-6, with 8 central nucleotides matching TRBD1. The CDR3 protein sequence reads: CASSVGQGSSYNSPLHF. The bases read TGTGCCAGCAGCGTAGGACAGGGGAGCTCCTATAATTCACCCCTCCACTTT.